This T cell receptor beta chain was documented in a study of T cells after posttransplantation cyclophosphamide. Findings and caveats of the study: Later post-transplant blood repertoires were often dominated by donor CD8+ memory clones. Tissue-infiltrating T cells from skin or gut overlapped little with blood T cells.

The assay was immunoSEQ multiplex PCR, and TCRdb's table has in-frame clones only and misses some. The sample yields some 40,000 clones, without any singletons. This clone was seen repeatedly, ten times or more. Its antigen is currently unknown. The CDR3 totals 17 residues. Trimming pared 0 bases from V and 1 base from J, leaving 15 bases between. The germline gives CDR1 SGHDN, CDR2 FVKESK. Sequenced input: PBMCs. The chain uses TRBV14 and TRBJ1-1, with D maybe TRBD1 (5 bases). This sequence was found in a man under 40 in good health and a related stem cell transplant donor. The CDR3 DNA is TGTGCCAGCAGCCAAGATGGGGGGGGAGCTTGGAACACTGAAGCTTTCTTT. Protein product: CASSQDGGGAWNTEAFF.